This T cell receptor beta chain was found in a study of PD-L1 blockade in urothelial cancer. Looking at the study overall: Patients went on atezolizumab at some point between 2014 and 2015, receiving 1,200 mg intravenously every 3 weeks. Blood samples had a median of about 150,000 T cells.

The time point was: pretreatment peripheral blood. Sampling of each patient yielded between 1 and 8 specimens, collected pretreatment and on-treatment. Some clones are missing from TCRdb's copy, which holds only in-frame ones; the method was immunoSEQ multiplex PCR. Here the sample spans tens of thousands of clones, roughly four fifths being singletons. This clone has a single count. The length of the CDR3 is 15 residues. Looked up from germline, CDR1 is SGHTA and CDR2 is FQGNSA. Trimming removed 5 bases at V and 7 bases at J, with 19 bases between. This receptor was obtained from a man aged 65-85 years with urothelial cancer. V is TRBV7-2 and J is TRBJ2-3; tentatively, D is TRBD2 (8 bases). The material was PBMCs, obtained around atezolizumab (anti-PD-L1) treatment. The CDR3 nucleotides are TGTGCCAGCAGCCCAGGGGGAGCTAGCGGGCATACGCAGTATTTT. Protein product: CASSPGGASGHTQYF. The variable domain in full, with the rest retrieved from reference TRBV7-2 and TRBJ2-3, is GAGVSQSPSNKVTEKGKDVELRCDPISGHTALYWYRQSLGQGLEFLIYFQGNSAPDKSGLPSDRFSAERTGGSVSTLTIQRTQQEDSAVYLCASSPGGASGHTQYFGPGTRLTVL.